This record looks at one T cell receptor beta chain sequence and its context. Its antigen is still unknown. Primers for the PCR totalled 60 Vbeta and 13 Jbeta. Generated by immunoSEQ multiplex PCR, the TCRdb table keeps only in-frame clones and is missing some. Here the sample spans about 60,000 clones, roughly 77% being singletons. This sample is part of a study of cytomegalovirus exposure and HLA in healthy donors. While unrecorded immune exposures were likely, the donors were nominally healthy when sampled. The CDR3 is 16 residues long. The germline gives CDR1 SGHVS, CDR2 FQNEAQ. With 5 bases clipped from V and 4 bases from J, the junction kept 11 bases outside the gene matches. Regarding the study as a whole: In a later analysis, V- and J-gene trimming of beta chains associated with a DCLRE1C missense variant, replicated independently. A later analysis appeared to link common viral pathogens to several of the most significant clusters. Among TCR beta chains, those listed as cytomegalovirus-associated numbered about 150.

The J gene is TRBJ2-1, the V gene TRBV7-8; 7 bases line up with TRBD1. Source material: PBMCs. The TCR was taken from a female donor in good health and CMV-seronegative. The CDR3 is CASSAYLGTEYNEQFF. The CDR3 DNA follows: TGTGCCAGCAGCGCCTATCTCGGGACAGAATACAATGAGCAGTTCTTC.